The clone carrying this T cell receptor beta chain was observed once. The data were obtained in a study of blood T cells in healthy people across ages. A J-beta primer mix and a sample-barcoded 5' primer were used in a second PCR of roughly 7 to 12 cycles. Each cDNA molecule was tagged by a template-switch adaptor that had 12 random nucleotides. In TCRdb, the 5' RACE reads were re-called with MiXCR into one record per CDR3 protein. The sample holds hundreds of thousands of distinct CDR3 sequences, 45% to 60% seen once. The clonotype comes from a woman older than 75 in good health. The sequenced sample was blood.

Written as DNA, the CDR3 is TGTGCCAGCTCACCGATGCAGGGGGCCACAGATACGCAGTATTTT. Protein product: CASSPMQGATDTQYF. The V gene is TRBV18, the J gene TRBJ2-3; 8 bases map to TRBD1. Germline loops: CDR1 KGHSH, CDR2 LQKENI. The CDR3 is 15 residues long. Losses at the gene ends were 3 bases for V and 2 bases for J; bases not matched to a gene: 4.